This record covers a single TCR beta chain. Using immunoSEQ multiplex PCR, the repertoire was profiled, and TCRdb retains in-frame clones only, with some absent. The table includes about 61,000 clones, about 77% detected once. This record comes from a study of blood T cell repertoires in COVID-19. The CDR3 extends over 12 amino acids. Trimming removed 7 bases at V and 7 bases at J, with 17 bases between. CDR1 is GTSNPN and CDR2 is SVGIG in the germline V gene (reference sequence). The clonotype comes from a man of 80 years or more with active or convalescent COVID-19. This chain connects TRBV30 to TRBJ2-7; a possible D gene is TRBD1 (6 bases). Sequencing was performed on peripheral blood. The CDR3: CASSRDTEEQYF. The DNA for the CDR3 is TGTGCCTCATCACGGGACACAGAAGAGCAGTACTTC.